This passage covers 11 T cell receptor beta chains from one sample sequenced in a study of naive and memory T cell subsets. General study findings and limits: Naive repertoires, especially CD8, held a few larger clonotypes, possibly memory cells re-expressing CD45RA.

An equimolar mix of two oligonucleotides served as the beta constant-region primer for TRBC1 and TRBC2. Ligated cDNA was amplified by four rounds of PCR with nested alpha and beta constant-region primers and SP2. One entry per CDR3 protein results from TCRdb running MiXCR on the UMI-ligation and nested PCR reads. The sample has over 110,000 distinct CDR3 sequences, about a fifth seen once. Their antigen targets remain unknown. Material: naive CD8+ T cells from blood. These receptors were obtained from a human donor in good health.

The chain is built from TRBV20-1 and TRBJ2-7; D is unresolved. The CDR3 sequence is 14 residues long. CDR1 DFQATT and CDR2 SNEGSKA come from the germline V gene (reference sequence). V was shortened by 4 bases and J by 2 bases, with 15 bases between the two germline ends. CDR3 protein: CSATRGSPTYEQYF. Written as DNA, the CDR3 is TGCAGTGCTACCAGAGGCTCCCCAACCTACGAGCAGTACTTC.

This clonotype has a handful of counts. This rearrangement joins TRBV28 to TRBJ2-7, with D perhaps assigned TRBD1 or TRBD2 (5 bases each). The V gene's germline CDR1 is MDHEN and CDR2 SYDVKM. V was pared by 4 bases and J by 0 bases, with 25 bases between. The CDR3 runs 19 residues. The CDR3 loop reads CASSSRLWGQTGSSYEQYF. In DNA form, the CDR3 reads TGTGCCAGCAGTTCCAGGCTATGGGGCCAGACGGGGAGCTCCTACGAGCAGTACTTC.

There are a few counts of this clonotype. The genes are TRBV29-1 and TRBJ2-5, with D maybe TRBD1 (6 bases). This CDR3 has 13 amino acids. Deletions cut 7 bases from V and 7 bases from J, with 19 bases between. Germline V gene sequence: CDR1 SQVTM, CDR2 ANQGSEA. CDR3 sequence: CSAWAGGLGTQYF. The CDR3 nucleotides are TGCAGCGCCTGGGCTGGGGGCCTGGGGACCCAGTACTTC.

This clonotype was observed a handful of times. This chain connects TRBV6-2 or TRBV6-3 to TRBJ2-5, with 10 bases identical to TRBD2. The V gene's germline CDR1 is MNHEY and CDR2 SVGEGT. V shed 5 bases and J 7 bases; nucleotides not matched to a gene: 19. The CDR3 is 18 residues long. In DNA, the CDR3 is TGTGCCAGCAGTCCCCGACACCCCTTTCTAGCGGGGGAACGGACCCAGTACTTC. Its translation: CASSPRHPFLAGERTQYF.

The chain has TRBV9 and TRBJ1-5; D gene ambiguous. Looked up from germline, CDR1 is SGDLS and CDR2 is YYNGEE. Trimming stripped 0 bases from V and 4 bases from J, with 8 bases between. The CDR3 is 14 amino acids. The CDR3 here is CASSVGRLNQPQHF. In DNA form, the CDR3 reads TGTGCCAGCAGCGTAGGCAGGCTAAATCAGCCCCAGCATTTT.

This clonotype was observed a few times. V usage is TRBV27 and J usage is TRBJ1-6; D gene ambiguous. The germline V gene has CDR1 MNHEY and CDR2 SMNVEV (reference sequence). The CDR3 covers 14 residues. V was shortened by 7 bases and J by 9 bases, with 16 bases between the two germline ends. CDR3 amino acids: CASTSGSWSSPLHF. The CDR3 nucleotides read TGTGCCAGCACTTCGGGCAGTTGGAGTTCACCCCTCCACTTT.

V is TRBV19 and J is TRBJ2-1; 15 positions match TRBD2. CDR3 size: 16 residues. The trim removed 3 bases at V and 6 bases at J, leaving 3 bases unmatched. Per the germline V gene, CDR1 is LNHDA and CDR2 is SQIVND (reference sequence). The DNA for the CDR3 is TGTGCCAGTAGTATCGGGACTAGCGGGAGGTCCAATGAGCAGTTCTTC. This translates into CASSIGTSGRSNEQFF.

The chain links TRBV4-1 to TRBJ2-7, with 9 bases that match TRBD1. This CDR3 is 15 amino acids long. The germline V gene encodes CDR1 MGHRA and CDR2 YSYEKL. The ends lost 0 bases at V and 4 bases at J; junction bases unmatched: 4. This chain's CDR3 is CASSQESTGGYEQYF. As DNA, the CDR3 is TGCGCCAGCAGCCAAGAATCGACAGGGGGGTACGAGCAGTACTTC.

This clonotype was seen only a few times. The chain couples TRBV28 to TRBJ1-2, with TRBD1 matching 10 bases. The CDR3 runs to 18 residues. V shed 2 bases, J shed 4 bases, and the junction held 13 bases outside the gene matches. The germline V gene encodes CDR1 MDHEN and CDR2 SYDVKM. The CDR3 here is CASSLPVRTGGSGYGYTF. The CDR3 coding sequence is TGTGCCAGCAGTTTACCCGTCCGGACAGGGGGATCTGGCTATGGCTACACCTTC.

This clonotype appeared a few times. The rearrangement links TRBV7-8 to TRBJ1-5; TRBD1 agrees at 11 bases. CDR3 length equals 15 residues. The germline gives CDR1 SGHVS, CDR2 FQNEAQ. The V gene end was trimmed by 0 bases and the J gene end by 7 bases; junction bases not matched to a gene: 2. CDR3 amino acids: CASSLAGTGGQPQHF. DNA of the CDR3: TGTGCCAGCAGCTTAGCGGGGACAGGGGGACAGCCCCAGCATTTT.

This clonotype was observed a handful of times. The chain has TRBV28 and TRBJ2-1; TRBD1 aligns across 9 bases. With V trimmed by 9 bases and J by 4 bases, 7 bases remained unmatched. CDR3 length equals 14 residues. The germline CDR1 and CDR2 sequences are MDHEN and SYDVKM. The CDR3 spells CASNRDRVYNEQFF. In nucleotides, the CDR3 is TGTGCCAGTAACCGGGACAGGGTGTACAATGAGCAGTTCTTC.